The 32 T cell receptor beta chains given below trace back to one sample, sequenced in a study of graft-versus-host responses after intestinal transplantation. These receptors' targets are unknown. Libraries were prepared by immunoSEQ multiplex PCR; TCRdb keeps only in-frame clonotypes and omits some of them. The sample includes approximately 89,000 clones, 92% of them seen just once. Here the sequenced sample was unstimulated CD4+ T cells sorted from spleen or lymph node cells, taken before intestinal transplant. The receptors come from a human donor who received an intestinal transplant.

The rearrangement uses TRBV7-2 and TRBJ2-1; TRBD1 is a possible D gene (6 bases). The CDR3 is 13 amino acids. Between the trimmed V and J ends, which lost 7 bases and 4 bases, there was a span of 11 bases. In germline, CDR1 is SGHTA, CDR2 FQGNSA. The CDR3: CASNRDTYNEQFF. The DNA of the CDR3 is TGTGCCAGCAACCGGGACACTTACAATGAGCAGTTCTTC.

The gene calls are TRBV9 and TRBJ1-6, with 8 positions matching TRBD1. The CDR3 loop spans 14 amino acids. Germline-derived CDR1 and CDR2 are SGDLS and YYNGEE. V was pared by 0 bases and J by 7 bases, with 0 bases of the junction left unmatched. The CDR3 spells CASSVGQGNSPLHF. The CDR3 DNA reads TGTGCCAGCAGCGTAGGACAGGGGAATTCACCCCTCCACTTT.

V usage is TRBV2 and J usage is TRBJ2-2; possibly TRBD1 for D (6 bases). The ends were cut back, 4 bases at V and 12 bases at J, with 12 bases in the middle. Germline V gene lookup returns CDR1 SNHLY and CDR2 FYNNEI. The CDR3 extends over 12 amino acids. The CDR3, as DNA: TGTGCCAGCAGTGGTTCACAGGGAAAGCTGTTTTTT. Protein sequence: CASSGSQGKLFF.

The chain recombines TRBV5-4 with TRBJ1-4, with D possibly being TRBD1 (5 bases). Germline lookup yields CDR1 SGHNT and CDR2 YYREEE (reference sequence). The germline V and J ends were trimmed by 0 bases and 0 bases, with 15 bases remaining between them. CDR3 size: 18 residues. The CDR3 bases are TGTGCCAGCAGCTTGGAAGGTGGGGGGTTCTCAACTAATGAAAAACTGTTTTTT. Amino acid sequence: CASSLEGGGFSTNEKLFF.

V and J are TRBV19 and TRBJ2-1, with 7 bases matching TRBD1. Germline CDR1 and CDR2: LNHDA and SQIVND (reference sequence). This CDR3 has 13 residues. J was trimmed by 1 base and V by 10 bases; bases with no gene match: 4. The CDR3 DNA reads as TGTGCCACCCGACAGGGTTCCTACAATGAGCAGTTCTTC. Amino acids: CATRQGSYNEQFF.

The CDR3 DNA sequence: TGTGCCAGCAGTAGGGGGGAAGCTTTCTTT. Protein sequence: CASSRGEAFF. The rearrangement joins TRBV6-1 to TRBJ1-1; D is possibly TRBD1 (6 bases). V was cut by 5 bases and J by 8 bases, with 6 bases left in between. CDR3 size: 10 residues. Germline V lookup: CDR1 MNHNS, CDR2 SASEGT.

The CDR3 nucleotides are TGTGCCAGCAGCTTCCCGGGAGTGGAAGAGACCCAGTACTTC. This gives the protein CASSFPGVEETQYF. V gene TRBV7-2 combines with J gene TRBJ2-5; TRBD2 is a possible D gene (6 bases). Trimming shortened V by 3 bases and J by 3 bases, and 11 bases separated the two germline ends. The V gene's germline CDR1 is SGHTA and CDR2 FQGNSA. The CDR3 loop spans 14 amino acids.

The chain recombines TRBV18 with TRBJ2-7, with 8 bases matching TRBD1. The trim removed 3 bases at V and 3 bases at J, leaving 7 bases unmatched. The germline CDR1 and CDR2 sequences are KGHSH and LQKENI. The CDR3 has 15 residues. The CDR3 region has the DNA TGTGCCAGCTCACCTGACAGGGGAAGTAGCTACGAGCAGTACTTC. The encoded protein is CASSPDRGSSYEQYF. Filled out from reference TRBV18 and TRBJ2-7, the complete variable domain reads NAGVMQNPRHLVRRRGQEARLRCSPMKGHSHVYWYRQLPEEGLKFMVYLQKENIIDESGMPKERFSAEFPKEGPSILRIQQVVRGDSAAYFCASSPDRGSSYEQYFGPGTRLTVT.

This rearrangement joins TRBV9 to TRBJ1-2; 8 bases agree with TRBD1. Trimming at V came to 4 bases and at J to 14 bases, leaving 7 bases not matched to a gene. Germline CDR1 reads SGDLS; CDR2 reads YYNGEE. The CDR3 runs 11 residues. The CDR3 DNA reads TGTGCCAGCAGCCCTGGGACAGGCGGAACCTTC. Translation gives CASSPGTGGTF. The full variable domain, its missing parts supplied by reference TRBV9 and TRBJ1-2, is DSGVTQTPKHLITATGQRVTLRCSPRSGDLSVYWYQQSLDQGLQFLIQYYNGEERAKGNILERFSAQQFPDLHSELNLSSLELGDSALYFCASSPGTGGTFGSGTRLTVV.

The gene calls are TRBV10-2 and TRBJ1-2; 11 nucleotides agree with TRBD1. The CDR3 spans 13 residues. V lost 7 bases and J lost 8; bases outside the gene matches: 6. Germline values: CDR1 WSHSY, CDR2 SAAADI. CDR3 DNA: TGCGCCAGCACTCGGACAGGGGGCGGGGGCTACACCTTC. Amino acid sequence: CASTRTGGGGYTF.

The J gene is TRBJ2-1, the V gene TRBV15, with a possible D match to TRBD1 (6 bases). The CDR3 extends over 16 amino acids. Germline CDR1 and CDR2: LNHNV and YYDKDF (reference sequence). Trimming cost V 2 bases and J 0 bases, with 11 bases left between them. The CDR3 loop is CATSRRTASSYNEQFF. CDR3 DNA: TGTGCCACCAGCAGAAGGACAGCAAGCTCCTACAATGAGCAGTTCTTC.

This rearrangement joins TRBV5-4 to TRBJ2-3, with D possibly TRBD2 on 5 matching bases. CDR3 length: 17 amino acids. Germline CDR1 reads SGHNT; CDR2 reads YYREEE (reference sequence). Trimming took 0 bases from V and 0 from J, leaving 14 bases between them. CDR3 sequence: CASSLAPPGTSTDTQYF. The CDR3 nucleotides are TGTGCCAGCAGCTTGGCCCCCCCGGGAACTAGCACAGATACGCAGTATTTT.

The rearrangement joins TRBV28 to TRBJ2-1; D is uncertain. From germline, CDR1 is MDHEN and CDR2 SYDVKM. V was pared by 5 bases and J by 2 bases, with 10 bases between. This CDR3 is 14 amino acids long. The chain's CDR3 is CASSPPRPYNEQFF. CDR3 nucleotide sequence: TGTGCCAGCAGTCCCCCCAGGCCCTACAATGAGCAGTTCTTC.

As regards this clone: Other DNA sequences in the sample encode the same CDR3. The V gene is TRBV7-2, the J gene TRBJ1-2; tentative D call: TRBD1 (5 bases). The CDR3 covers 13 residues. Germline V CDR1 and CDR2: SGHTA, FQGNSA. Between the trimmed V and J ends, which lost 1 base and 2 bases, there was a span of 5 bases. The CDR3 DNA reads TGTGCCAGCAGCTTAGGACAGAACTATGGCTACACCTTC. This translates into CASSLGQNYGYTF.

This chain uses TRBV5-1 with TRBJ2-5; 11 bases map to TRBD2. In germline, CDR1 is SGHRS, CDR2 YFSETQ. The ends lost 4 bases at V and 1 base at J; junction bases unmatched: 6. The CDR3 length is 16 residues. CDR3 DNA: TGCGCCAGCAGCCCAACTAGCGGGAGCCCCCAAGAGACCCAGTACTTC. This codes for CASSPTSGSPQETQYF.

This clone appeared a few times. The V and J genes are TRBV2 and TRBJ1-3; D call uncertain. This CDR3 region has 12 residues. Per germline, CDR1 SNHLY and CDR2 FYNNEI. The V end lost 5 bases, the J end lost 0 bases, and 2 bases lay between the germline ends. Here the CDR3 reads CASSHSGNTIYF. CDR3 nucleotide sequence: TGTGCCAGCAGTCACTCTGGAAACACCATATATTTT.

V and J are TRBV7-2 and TRBJ2-3, with 7 nucleotides matching TRBD2. This CDR3 spans 17 amino acids. Trimming at V came to 0 bases and at J to 1 base, leaving 7 bases not matched to a gene. From germline, CDR1 is SGHTA and CDR2 FQGNSA. This CDR3 reads CASSLARTSGGTDTQYF. DNA for the CDR3: TGTGCCAGCAGCTTAGCGCGGACTAGTGGAGGCACAGATACGCAGTATTTT.

Concerning this clone itself: The same CDR3 is also encoded by other DNA sequences in this sample. The J gene is TRBJ1-6, the V gene TRBV30; D is unresolved. The CDR3 is 12 residues long. CDR1 and CDR2 from the germline V gene are GTSNPN and SVGIG (reference sequence). Trimming pared 0 bases from V and 7 bases from J, leaving 4 bases between. The CDR3 region is CAWSVRNSPLHF. Written as DNA, the CDR3 is TGTGCCTGGAGTGTGCGGAATTCACCCCTCCACTTT.

V and J are TRBV5-6 and TRBJ2-5, with TRBD1 matching over 7 bases. Germline V gene data show CDR1 as SGHDT and CDR2 as YYEEEE. CDR3 length equals 16 residues. V lost 4 bases to trimming and J lost 5 bases; unmatched junction nucleotides: 14. The CDR3 loop reads CASSQARDSWDETQYF. The CDR3 DNA reads as TGTGCCAGCAGCCAGGCTAGGGACAGTTGGGATGAGACCCAGTACTTC. Full variable domain (missing parts from reference TRBV5-6 and TRBJ2-5): DAGVTQSPTHLIKTRGQQVTLRCSPKSGHDTVSWYQQALGQGPQFIFQYYEEEERQRGNFPDRFSGHQFPNYSSELNVNALLLGDSALYLCASSQARDSWDETQYFGPGTRLLVL.

The chain joins TRBV7-2 to TRBJ2-7, with 8 bases fitting TRBD1. Germline V gives CDR1 SGHTA, CDR2 FQGNSA. The CDR3 length is 13 residues. With 6 bases clipped from V and 5 bases from J, the junction kept 6 bases outside the gene matches. The CDR3 spells CASRLTGANEQYF. CDR3 bases: TGTGCCAGCAGGTTGACAGGGGCCAACGAGCAGTACTTC.

The V call is TRBV7-9, the J call TRBJ2-7, with TRBD2 identical over 9 bases. This CDR3 is 15 amino acids long. Germline V CDR1 and CDR2: SEHNR, FQNEAQ (reference sequence). With V trimmed by 2 bases and J by 3 bases, 5 bases remained unmatched. CDR3 sequence: CASSLPAGGSYEQYF. CDR3 bases: TGTGCCAGCAGCTTACCAGCGGGAGGTAGCTACGAGCAGTACTTC.

The CDR3 is CASSQVSGGFGYTF. The CDR3 nucleotides read TGCGCCAGCAGCCAAGTCTCAGGGGGCTTTGGCTACACCTTC. V and J are TRBV4-1 and TRBJ1-2, with 8 bases fitting TRBD1. In germline, CDR1 is MGHRA, CDR2 YSYEKL. Trimming at V came to 1 base and at J to 7 bases, leaving 5 bases not matched to a gene. The CDR3 is 14 residues long.

This clone appeared a few times. The V and J genes are TRBV6-1 and TRBJ1-3; D is ambiguous. V lost 7 bases and J 2 bases, leaving 12 bases between the germline ends. From germline, CDR1 is MNHNS and CDR2 SASEGT. This CDR3 has 14 residues. The CDR3 sequence is CASMTGEAGNTIYF. CDR3 nucleotides: TGTGCCAGCATGACGGGAGAGGCTGGAAACACCATATATTTT.

This chain links TRBV11-2 with TRBJ1-5, with unresolved D. Germline lookup yields CDR1 SGHAT and CDR2 FQNNGV. Between the trimmed V and J ends, which lost 0 bases and 7 bases, there was a span of 7 bases. The CDR3 totals 13 residues. The CDR3 coding sequence is TGTGCCAGCAGCTTAGACAGAAACCAGCCCCAGCATTTT. Its protein product is CASSLDRNQPQHF.

The chain joins TRBV4-1 to TRBJ2-5; TRBD2 matches 10 bases. This CDR3 has 19 amino acids. In germline, CDR1 is MGHRA, CDR2 YSYEKL. Trimming took 3 bases from V and 0 from J; bases not matched to a gene: 13. Here the CDR3 DNA reads TGCGCCAGCAGCCACCCCCCCGGGGGACTAGCGAGGTACCAAGAGACCCAGTACTTC. It specifies CASSHPPGGLARYQETQYF.

The CDR3 DNA sequence: TGTGCCAGCAGCTATCTCGGGGTTAGCACAGATACGCAGTATTTT. This codes for CASSYLGVSTDTQYF. V usage is TRBV11-3 and J usage is TRBJ2-3; a possible D gene is TRBD2 (5 bases). Trimming pared 4 bases from V and 0 bases from J, leaving 11 bases between. Germline CDR1 reads SGHNT; CDR2 reads YENEEA. CDR3 length: 15 amino acids.

V gene TRBV7-3 combines with J gene TRBJ1-3; 7 bases align to TRBD1. This CDR3 is 16 amino acids long. V gave up 0 bases and J gave up 0 bases; unmatched junction bases: 2. Germline V gene sequence: CDR1 SGHTA, CDR2 FQGTGA. The CDR3 bases are TGTGCCAGCAGCTTAACGGGACAGTCCTCTGGAAACACCATATATTTT. Translating gives CASSLTGQSSGNTIYF.

This clone came up once. This chain links TRBV19 with TRBJ1-5; weak D call: TRBD1 (6 bases). Trimming took off 6 bases at V and 10 bases at J, with 16 bases between the two ends. The CDR3 extends over 13 amino acids. Per germline, CDR1 LNHDA and CDR2 SQIVND (reference sequence). CDR3 region: CASSPGHQFPQHF. The CDR3 DNA reads as TGTGCCAGTAGCCCGGGACACCAGTTCCCCCAGCATTTT.

The V call is TRBV6-5, the J call TRBJ2-7; perhaps TRBD1 as D (6 bases). In germline, CDR1 is MNHEY, CDR2 SVGAGI. The germline V and J ends were trimmed by 2 bases and 3 bases, with 17 bases remaining between them. This CDR3 is 16 amino acids long. CDR3 DNA: TGTGCCAGCAGTTACGATCGGCCGAAACAGGGCTACGAGCAGTACTTC. Translating gives CASSYDRPKQGYEQYF.

The V call is TRBV6-5, the J call TRBJ2-7, with 8 bases that match TRBD2. Germline lookup yields CDR1 MNHEY and CDR2 SVGAGI. The junction had 6 bases not matched to a gene; V was cut back by 2 bases and J by 0 bases. This CDR3 is 16 amino acids long. The CDR3 loop is CASSYAGGAGSYEQYF. The CDR3 nucleotides read TGTGCCAGCAGTTACGCGGGGGGCGCCGGCTCCTACGAGCAGTACTTC.

The V and J genes are TRBV5-1 and TRBJ2-1, with TRBD2 matching 10 bases. Germline V gives CDR1 SGHRS, CDR2 YFSETQ. J was trimmed by 7 bases and V by 0 bases; bases with no gene match: 7. The CDR3 totals 16 residues. The chain's CDR3 is CASSLASSGGANEQFF. In DNA, the CDR3 is TGCGCCAGCAGCTTGGCCTCTAGCGGGGGTGCAAATGAGCAGTTCTTC.

The J gene is TRBJ2-1, the V gene TRBV28; TRBD2 matches at 10 bases. The CDR3 spans 21 residues. CDR1 and CDR2 from the germline V gene are MDHEN and SYDVKM. The junction had 25 bases not matched to a gene; V was cut back by 5 bases and J by 6 bases. CDR3 protein: CASSPSVAGTSALGTLNEQFF. CDR3 nucleotide sequence: TGTGCCAGCAGTCCCTCTGTTGCCGGGACTAGCGCTTTGGGGACTCTCAATGAGCAGTTCTTC.